These T cell receptor beta chains were read from a single sample in a study of blood T cells in healthy people across ages. TCRdb passed the 5' RACE reads through MiXCR, listing each CDR3 protein once. The sample has hundreds of thousands of distinct CDR3 sequences, around 25% seen once; the top ten hold 9.4%. In addition, the sample was reused for a study of T cells of mothers and their children.

The sequenced sample consisted of blood. The receptors stem from a boy younger than 18 in good health. Each CDR3 is given with its conserved first and last residue. Fields, in order: CDR3 protein, CDR3 DNA, D gene, clone size, V gene, J gene. The D gene is left open where the match is weak. A clone size is listed for some rows: how often the clone was seen (once, few, many), or a class if it is expanded.

CDR3 protein: CASSYWGQGPYEQYF
CDR3 DNA: TGTGCCAGCAGTTATTGGGGACAGGGTCCCTACGAGCAGTACTTC
D gene: TRBD1
clone size: few
V gene: TRBV28
J gene: TRBJ2-7

CDR3 protein: CASSAQGAWGIQYF
CDR3 DNA: TGCGCCAGCAGCGCACAGGGGGCATGGGGCATTCAGTACTTC
D gene: TRBD1
clone size: .
V gene: TRBV5-1
J gene: TRBJ2-4

CDR3 protein: CASSISTAGGHEQYF
CDR3 DNA: TGTGCCAGCAGCATTTCAACGGCGGGGGGCCACGAGCAGTACTTC
D gene: TRBD2
clone size: .
V gene: TRBV11-2
J gene: TRBJ2-7

CDR3 protein: CASSRGVNADTGELFF
CDR3 DNA: TGTGCCAGCAGCCGGGGCGTCAACGCCGACACCGGGGAGCTGTTTTTT
D gene: .
clone size: .
V gene: TRBV7-3
J gene: TRBJ2-2

CDR3 protein: CASITLAGYGEQYF
CDR3 DNA: TGTGCCAGCATCACACTAGCGGGATACGGCGAGCAGTACTTC
D gene: TRBD2
clone size: .
V gene: TRBV6-6
J gene: TRBJ2-7

CDR3 protein: CASSPGLAGGFNEQFF
CDR3 DNA: TGTGCCAGCAGCCCAGGACTAGCGGGAGGTTTTAATGAGCAGTTCTTC
D gene: TRBD2
clone size: few
V gene: TRBV9
J gene: TRBJ2-1

CDR3 protein: CASSASSGRTHEQYF
CDR3 DNA: TGTGCCAGCAGCGCATCTAGCGGGAGAACTCACGAGCAGTACTTC
D gene: TRBD2
clone size: .
V gene: TRBV9
J gene: TRBJ2-7

CDR3 protein: CSAGPSVYEQYF
CDR3 DNA: TGCAGCGCCGGGCCTAGCGTCTACGAGCAGTACTTC
D gene: .
clone size: .
V gene: TRBV29-1
J gene: TRBJ2-7

CDR3 protein: CASSLVVASEAFF
CDR3 DNA: TGCGCCAGCAGCTTGGTGGTAGCGTCTGAAGCTTTCTTT
D gene: .
clone size: .
V gene: TRBV5-1
J gene: TRBJ1-1

CDR3 protein: CASSPSLDRYEQYF
CDR3 DNA: TGCGCCAGCAGCCCCAGCCTGGACAGATACGAGCAGTACTTC
D gene: .
clone size: .
V gene: TRBV4-1
J gene: TRBJ2-7

CDR3 protein: CASSLRGLEKLFF
CDR3 DNA: TGTGCCAGCAGTTTACGGGGGTTGGAAAAACTGTTTTTT
D gene: .
clone size: few
V gene: TRBV28
J gene: TRBJ1-4

CDR3 protein: CASSWGQGVRNYGYTF
CDR3 DNA: TGTGCCAGTAGTTGGGGGCAGGGGGTCAGGAACTATGGCTACACCTTC
D gene: TRBD1
clone size: few
V gene: TRBV19
J gene: TRBJ1-2

CDR3 protein: CASSFDVATDTQYF
CDR3 DNA: TGTGCCAGCAGTTTTGATGTCGCGACAGATACGCAGTATTTT
D gene: .
clone size: .
V gene: TRBV12-3/TRBV12-4
J gene: TRBJ2-3

CDR3 protein: CASSYRTGGLEQYF
CDR3 DNA: TGTGCCAGCAGCTATCGGACAGGGGGTCTCGAGCAGTACTTC
D gene: TRBD1
clone size: .
V gene: TRBV2
J gene: TRBJ2-7

CDR3 protein: CSVERETQYF
CDR3 DNA: TGCAGCGTTGAAAGGGAGACCCAGTACTTC
D gene: .
clone size: many
V gene: TRBV29-1
J gene: TRBJ2-5

CDR3 protein: CASSLWLEGNEQFF
CDR3 DNA: TGTGCCAGCAGTTTATGGCTAGAAGGAAATGAGCAGTTCTTC
D gene: .
clone size: .
V gene: TRBV12-3/TRBV12-4
J gene: TRBJ2-1

CDR3 protein: CASSLRSDNQPQHF
CDR3 DNA: TGTGCCAGCAGCTTAAGGTCAGATAATCAGCCCCAGCATTTT
D gene: .
clone size: few
V gene: TRBV13
J gene: TRBJ1-5

CDR3 protein: CSVEGAGTEAFF
CDR3 DNA: TGCAGCGTTGAAGGGGCGGGGACTGAAGCTTTCTTT
D gene: .
clone size: .
V gene: TRBV29-1
J gene: TRBJ1-1

CDR3 protein: CASSEDRGERETQYF
CDR3 DNA: TGTGCCAGCAGTGAAGACAGGGGGGAGAGAGAGACCCAGTACTTC
D gene: TRBD1
clone size: few
V gene: TRBV6-1
J gene: TRBJ2-5

CDR3 protein: CASRPTGSSYNSPLHF
CDR3 DNA: TGTGCCAGCAGACCAACAGGGAGCTCCTATAATTCACCCCTCCACTTT
D gene: .
clone size: .
V gene: TRBV13
J gene: TRBJ1-6

CDR3 protein: CALTSGQGASYEQYF
CDR3 DNA: TGTGCCCTGACTTCGGGACAGGGGGCCTCCTACGAGCAGTACTTC
D gene: TRBD1
clone size: few
V gene: TRBV28
J gene: TRBJ2-7

CDR3 protein: CSGGQGRTGELFF
CDR3 DNA: TGCAGCGGAGGACAGGGTAGGACGGGGGAGCTGTTTTTT
D gene: TRBD1
clone size: few
V gene: TRBV29-1
J gene: TRBJ2-2

CDR3 protein: CASSIEGSSGIQYF
CDR3 DNA: TGTGCCAGTAGTATAGAAGGGTCTTCGGGCATTCAGTACTTC
D gene: .
clone size: .
V gene: TRBV19
J gene: TRBJ2-4

CDR3 protein: CASSVTSVDTGELFF
CDR3 DNA: TGCGCCAGCAGCGTGACTAGCGTCGACACCGGGGAGCTGTTTTTT
D gene: TRBD2
clone size: .
V gene: TRBV5-1
J gene: TRBJ2-2

CDR3 protein: CASSHHQRGEFIETQYF
CDR3 DNA: TGTGCCAGCAGTCACCATCAGCGGGGGGAATTTATAGAGACCCAGTACTTC
D gene: TRBD2
clone size: .
V gene: TRBV6-5
J gene: TRBJ2-5

CDR3 protein: CASSLFPGQAGEQYF
CDR3 DNA: TGTGCCAGCAGCTTATTCCCGGGACAGGCAGGGGAGCAGTACTTC
D gene: TRBD1
clone size: .
V gene: TRBV7-2
J gene: TRBJ2-5

CDR3 protein: CSVTTLGDTQYF
CDR3 DNA: TGCAGTGTTACCACCCTCGGGGATACGCAGTATTTT
D gene: .
clone size: few
V gene: TRBV20-1
J gene: TRBJ2-3

CDR3 protein: CASRVGSPLHF
CDR3 DNA: TGTGCCAGCAGAGTGGGGTCACCCCTCCACTTT
D gene: .
clone size: few
V gene: TRBV14
J gene: TRBJ1-6